This record covers a single T cell receptor (beta chain). Its antigen is currently unknown. V shed 4 bases and J shed 5 bases, with 9 bases lying between them. The CDR3 loop spans 13 amino acids. Germline loops: CDR1 SGHTA, CDR2 FQGTGA. Sequencing was performed with immunoSEQ multiplex PCR; in TCRdb, only in-frame clones are kept and a portion is missing. This table has 150,000 or so clones, around 90% appearing once. The entry originates in a study of T cell responses to AZD1222 COVID-19 vaccine. Findings and limits, study-wide: It was only after the peak T cell response that any repertoires were sampled.

The chain has TRBV7-3 and TRBJ2-4; D remains unclear. The material was peripheral blood, obtained 28 days after the second AZD1222 dose. The TCR sequence derives from an adult who received the AZD1222 COVID-19 vaccine. CDR3 residues: CASSSARENIQYF. CDR3 bases: TGTGCCAGCAGCTCCGCAAGGGAAAACATTCAGTACTTC.